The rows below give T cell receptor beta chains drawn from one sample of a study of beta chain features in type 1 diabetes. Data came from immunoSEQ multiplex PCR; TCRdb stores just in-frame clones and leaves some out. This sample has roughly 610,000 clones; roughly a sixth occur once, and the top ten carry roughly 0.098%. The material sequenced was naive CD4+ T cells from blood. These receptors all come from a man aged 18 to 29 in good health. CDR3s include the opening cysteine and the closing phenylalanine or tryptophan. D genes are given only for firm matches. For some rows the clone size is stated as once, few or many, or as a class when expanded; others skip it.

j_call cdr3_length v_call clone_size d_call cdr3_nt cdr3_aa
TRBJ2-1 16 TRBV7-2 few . TGTGCCAGCAGCTTACGATCGGGCGGGTCCTACAATGAGCAGTTCTTC CASSLRSGGSYNEQFF
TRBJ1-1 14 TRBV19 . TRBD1 TGTGCCTCCCAGCAAGGACAGGCCTTACCTGAAGCTTTCTTT CASQQGQALPEAFF
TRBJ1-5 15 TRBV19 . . TGTGCCAGTAGGATGGGACCACACGAAAATCAGCCCCAGCATTTT CASRMGPHENQPQHF
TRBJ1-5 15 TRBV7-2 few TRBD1 TGTGCCAGCAGCTTGGGACAGGGGGCAAACCAGCCCCAGCATTTT CASSLGQGANQPQHF
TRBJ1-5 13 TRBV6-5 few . TGTGCCAGCTGCAGGGGCTTAAATCAGCCCCAGCATTTT CASCRGLNQPQHF
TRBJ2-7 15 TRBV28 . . TGTGCCAGCGCCAGTGTGACTAGGGCCCTATACGAGCAGTACTTC CASASVTRALYEQYF
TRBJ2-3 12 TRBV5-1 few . TGCGCCAGCAGCTTGAAAGGTGATACGCAGTATTTT CASSLKGDTQYF
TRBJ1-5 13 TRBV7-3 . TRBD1 TGTGCCAGCAGCTCAGGGGGCGATCAGCCCCAGCATTTT CASSSGGDQPQHF
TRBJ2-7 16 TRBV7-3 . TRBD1 TGTGCCAGCAGCACGCAATCCGGGACAGCGAGCTACGAGCAGTACTTC CASSTQSGTASYEQYF
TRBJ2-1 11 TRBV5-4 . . TGTGCCAGCAGCTTGGACAGGGAGCAGTTCTTC CASSLDREQFF
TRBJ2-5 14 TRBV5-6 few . TGTGCCAGCAGCTTAGACAGTTCCCAAGAGACCCAGTACTTC CASSLDSSQETQYF
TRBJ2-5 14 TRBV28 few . TGTGCCAGCAGTTTCCTCGGGGCAGAAGAGACCCAGTACTTC CASSFLGAEETQYF
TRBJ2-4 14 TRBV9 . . TGTGCCAGCAGCGCGGACCTAGCCAAAAACATTCAGTACTTC CASSADLAKNIQYF
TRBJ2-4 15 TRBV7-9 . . TGTGCCAGCAGCTTAGCGAGGCCGGCCAAAAACATTCAGTACTTC CASSLARPAKNIQYF
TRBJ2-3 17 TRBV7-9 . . TGTGCCAGCAGCTTAAGGAGGGATGGGACCTACACAGATACGCAGTATTTT CASSLRRDGTYTDTQYF
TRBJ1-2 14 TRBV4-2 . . TGTGCCAGCAGCCAAGGCCAGGGGACCTATGGCTACACCTTC CASSQGQGTYGYTF
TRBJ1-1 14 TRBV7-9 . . TGTGCCAGCAGCTTAGCCGGAGCGAACACTGAAGCTTTCTTT CASSLAGANTEAFF
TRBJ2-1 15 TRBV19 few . TGTGCCAGTAGTATTGGGGGGTTCTCCTACAATGAGCAGTTCTTC CASSIGGFSYNEQFF
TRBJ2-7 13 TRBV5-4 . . TGTGCCAGCAGCCAACAGGGTTACGACGAGCAGTACTTC CASSQQGYDEQYF
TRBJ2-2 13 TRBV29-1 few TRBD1 TGCAGCGTGGGGACAGAGAACACCGGGGAGCTGTTTTTT CSVGTENTGELFF
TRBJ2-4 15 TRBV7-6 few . TGTGCCAGCAGCCCTAGGGGTCGCGAGGGTGCCATTCAGTACTTC CASSPRGREGAIQYF
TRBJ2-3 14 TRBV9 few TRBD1 TGTGCCAGCAGCGCGGGACAGGGTTCAGATACGCAGTATTTT CASSAGQGSDTQYF
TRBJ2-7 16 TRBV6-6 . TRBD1 TGTGCCAGCAGTTACTCGACCGGGACAGGGGGCTACGAGCAGTACTTC CASSYSTGTGGYEQYF
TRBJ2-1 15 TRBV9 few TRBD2 TGTGCCAGCAACAAACTAGCGGGAGTGAACAATGAGCAGTTCTTC CASNKLAGVNNEQFF
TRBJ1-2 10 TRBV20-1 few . TGCAGTGCCTGGGACTATGGCTACACCTTC CSAWDYGYTF
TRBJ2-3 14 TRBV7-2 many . TGTGCCAGCAGCATCGGGGGCGTCGGAGATACGCAGTATTTT CASSIGGVGDTQYF
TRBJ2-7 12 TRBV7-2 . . TGTGCCAGCAGCTTAACCCTCTACGAGCAGTACTTC CASSLTLYEQYF
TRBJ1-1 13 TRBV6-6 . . TGTGCCAGCAGTTACCCAGGGCTACTAGAAGCTTTCTTT CASSYPGLLEAFF
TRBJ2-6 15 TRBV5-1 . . TGCGCCAGCAGCTTGGAAGGGGCGGGGGCCAACGTCCTGACTTTC CASSLEGAGANVLTF
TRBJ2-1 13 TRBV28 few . TGTGCCAGCAATACAGTCCCCTACAATGAGCAGTTCTTC CASNTVPYNEQFF
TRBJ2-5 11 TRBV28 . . TGTGCCAGCAGGCGTACTAGATCCGAGTACTTC CASRRTRSEYF
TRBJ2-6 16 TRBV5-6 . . TGTGCCAGCAGCCCGGGACACAGCTCTGGGGCCAACGTCCTGACTTTC CASSPGHSSGANVLTF
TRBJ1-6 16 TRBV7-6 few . TGTGCCAGCAGCGGGGGCCTATCAAGGTTTAATTCACCCCTCCACTTT CASSGGLSRFNSPLHF
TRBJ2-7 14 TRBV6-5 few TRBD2 TGTGCCAGCCAGAGGGGAGGGATGACCTACGAGCAGTACTTC CASQRGGMTYEQYF
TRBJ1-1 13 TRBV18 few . TGTGCCAGCTCACACGACAGGAACACTGAAGCTTTCTTT CASSHDRNTEAFF
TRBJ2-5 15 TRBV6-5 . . TGTGCCAGCAGTTACTCGACGGCTAGAGTGGAGACCCAGTACTTC CASSYSTARVETQYF
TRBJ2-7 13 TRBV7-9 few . TGTGCCAGCAGCTTAGATGCCCCTTACGAGCAGTACTTC CASSLDAPYEQYF
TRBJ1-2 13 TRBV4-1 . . TGCGCCAGCAGCCAAGCCACAGCTCGCGGCTACACCTTC CASSQATARGYTF
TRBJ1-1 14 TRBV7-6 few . TGTGCCAGCACCCCTAGGGTGGTGAACACTGAAGCTTTCTTT CASTPRVVNTEAFF
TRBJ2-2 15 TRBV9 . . TGTGCCAGCAGCGCCAGCGGGTCGAGGACCGGGGAGCTGTTTTTT CASSASGSRTGELFF
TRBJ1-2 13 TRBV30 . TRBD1 TGTGCCTGGAGTCGAGACAGGGACCTAAGCTACACCTTC CAWSRDRDLSYTF
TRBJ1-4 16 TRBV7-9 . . TGTGCCAGCAGCGTAACAGGGTCGGCAACTAATGAAAAACTGTTTTTT CASSVTGSATNEKLFF
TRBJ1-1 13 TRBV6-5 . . TGTGCCAGCAGTTACGCCCGGAACACTGAAGCTTTCTTT CASSYARNTEAFF
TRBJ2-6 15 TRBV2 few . TGTGCCAGCAGTGAGAATGGCTCTGGGGCCAACGTCCTGACTTTC CASSENGSGANVLTF
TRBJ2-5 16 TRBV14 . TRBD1 TGTGCCAGCAGCCAAGTCAAACACAGGGGGGACGAGACCCAGTACTTC CASSQVKHRGDETQYF
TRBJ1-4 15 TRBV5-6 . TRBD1 TGTGCCAGCAGGAGCCACCGGACAGGGGAGGAAAAACTGTTTTTT CASRSHRTGEEKLFF
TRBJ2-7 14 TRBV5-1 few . TGCGCCAGCAGCTTGATCCAGGTAACTGGGGAGCAGTACTTC CASSLIQVTGEQYF
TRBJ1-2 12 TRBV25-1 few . TGTGCCAGCAGGTGGCAAATGGGGGGCTACACCTTC CASRWQMGGYTF
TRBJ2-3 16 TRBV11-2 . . TGTGCCAGCAGCTATAGGGGTCACCCTAGCACAGATACGCAGTATTTT CASSYRGHPSTDTQYF
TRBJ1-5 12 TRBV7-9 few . TGTGCCAGCAGCCCCGGTCGGCAGCCCCAGCATTTT CASSPGRQPQHF